This T cell receptor (beta chain) was identified during a study of T cell repertoires in cytomegalovirus infection. As for the study in general: In the study, CMV epitopes included recently identified HLA-C-restricted and well-studied HLA-B-restricted ones. Indications came from public TCR beta signatures; they pointed to CMV infection and to a matching HLA type. General study points: In two of eight donors, the top clonotype was HLA-C-restricted CMV-specific. There were carriers of CMV plus the relevant HLA, and cumulative public TCR beta family frequency identified them.

TCRdb re-analysed the reads in MiXCR, keeping a single row per CDR3 protein. The sample records approximately 350,000 distinct CDR3 sequences, 34% being singletons. V lost 0 bases to trimming and J lost 4 bases; unmatched junction nucleotides: 1. Germline V gene sequence: CDR1 SGHVS, CDR2 FQNEAQ. The CDR3 loop spans 15 amino acids. In this sample, this clonotype is medium-sized. The target antigen is unknown. The specimen comprised cultured PBMCs, sampled from culture after CMV antigen stimulation. The chain links TRBV7-8 to TRBJ2-3, with 10 bases lining up with TRBD2. The source is a human donor in good health (CMV status not recorded). Some clones in this sample may be carry-over from other donors' samples. This chain's CDR3 is CASSLASGRADTQYF. The CDR3 nucleotides are TGTGCCAGCAGCTTAGCCAGCGGGAGGGCAGATACGCAGTATTTT.